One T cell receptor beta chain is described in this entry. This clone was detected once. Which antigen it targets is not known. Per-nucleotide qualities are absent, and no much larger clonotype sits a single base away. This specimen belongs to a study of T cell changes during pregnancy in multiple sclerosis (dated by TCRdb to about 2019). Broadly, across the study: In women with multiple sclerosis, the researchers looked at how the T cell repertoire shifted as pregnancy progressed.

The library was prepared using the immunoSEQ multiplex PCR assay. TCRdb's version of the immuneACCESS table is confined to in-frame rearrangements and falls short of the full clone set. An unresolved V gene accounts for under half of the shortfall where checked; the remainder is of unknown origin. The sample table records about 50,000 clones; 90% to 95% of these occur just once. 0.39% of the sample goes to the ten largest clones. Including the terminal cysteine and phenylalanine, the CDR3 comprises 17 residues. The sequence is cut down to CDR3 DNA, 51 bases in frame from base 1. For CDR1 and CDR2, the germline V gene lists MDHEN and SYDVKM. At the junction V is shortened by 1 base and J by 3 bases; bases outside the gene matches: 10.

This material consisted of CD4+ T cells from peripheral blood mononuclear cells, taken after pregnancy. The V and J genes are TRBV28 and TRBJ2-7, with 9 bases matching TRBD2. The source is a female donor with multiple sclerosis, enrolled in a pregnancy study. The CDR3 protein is CASSLFRLREGIYEQYF. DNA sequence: TGTGCCAGCAGTTTATTTAGGCTGCGGGAGGGAATCTACGAGCAGTACTTC.